This T cell receptor (beta chain) was observed in a study of response to subunit inactivated influenza vaccine. TCRdb redid the calling of the RT-PCR reads with MiXCR, one entry per CDR3 protein. The sample has about 570,000 distinct CDR3 sequences; 11% are singletons. These data were also reused for a study on T cells expressing NK-cell markers. That work adds: Beta-chain TCR cDNA was generated via 5'RACE template switching with UMIs.

This TCR was sampled from a man over 45 who received an inactivated influenza vaccine. The material was PBMCs from blood, obtained on the day of vaccination.

The DNA of the CDR3 is TGTGCCAGCAGCCAAGGAGGGAACGGGGAGCTGTTTTTT. This encodes CASSQGGNGELFF. This chain uses TRBV3-1 with TRBJ2-2; possibly TRBD2 for D (5 bases). This CDR3 has 13 residues. Trimming removed 1 base at V and 7 bases at J, with 7 bases between. Germline CDR1 is LGHDT and CDR2 is YNNKEL (reference sequence).